The rows below give T cell receptor beta chains drawn from one sample of a study of beta chain features in type 1 diabetes. The method was immunoSEQ multiplex PCR; TCRdb's version includes in-frame clones alone and lacks a portion of them. The table records about 930,000 clones, 15% to 20% of them present only once. Specimen: naive CD4+ T cells from blood. These receptors were taken from a woman aged 18-35 years in good health. Both conserved end residues are part of each CDR3. The order of the fields is J gene, V gene, clone size, CDR3 protein. The size entry is marked missing in some rows and otherwise reads once, few, many or a size class.

j_gene: TRBJ2-3; v_gene: TRBV7-8; abundance: NA; CDR3aa: CASSLGTDTQYF
j_gene: TRBJ2-1; v_gene: TRBV10-3; abundance: NA; CDR3aa: CAISERGAGGPGEQFF
j_gene: TRBJ2-7; v_gene: TRBV11-2; abundance: few; CDR3aa: CASRRAGTSSYEQYF
j_gene: TRBJ2-1; v_gene: TRBV20-1; abundance: NA; CDR3aa: CSAREVSGEFF
j_gene: TRBJ2-6; v_gene: TRBV7-2; abundance: NA; CDR3aa: CASSQRVFRAGANVLTF
j_gene: TRBJ2-1; v_gene: TRBV11-2; abundance: NA; CDR3aa: CASSLDSGGYNEQFF
j_gene: TRBJ2-3; v_gene: TRBV4-2; abundance: few; CDR3aa: CASSQSGGGDTQYF
j_gene: TRBJ2-1; v_gene: TRBV2; abundance: NA; CDR3aa: CASLGQPGTKRAFSYNEQFF
j_gene: TRBJ1-4; v_gene: TRBV28; abundance: NA; CDR3aa: CASSLGQGMEKLFF
j_gene: TRBJ2-1; v_gene: TRBV28; abundance: NA; CDR3aa: CASSLWSDRENNEQFF
j_gene: TRBJ2-7; v_gene: TRBV11-2; abundance: few; CDR3aa: CASSFRAGWLNEQYF
j_gene: TRBJ2-5; v_gene: TRBV5-6; abundance: few; CDR3aa: CASSFLSGGGTQYF
j_gene: TRBJ2-5; v_gene: TRBV6-6; abundance: NA; CDR3aa: CASSQTGFRETQYF
j_gene: TRBJ2-1; v_gene: TRBV11-2; abundance: few; CDR3aa: CASSTSGSTYNEQFF
j_gene: TRBJ1-2; v_gene: TRBV4-3; abundance: NA; CDR3aa: CASSQEAGTGGYTF
j_gene: TRBJ2-1; v_gene: TRBV7-2; abundance: few; CDR3aa: CASSAGLYNEQFF
j_gene: TRBJ2-1; v_gene: TRBV4-2; abundance: NA; CDR3aa: CASSQVGLAGNNEQFF
j_gene: TRBJ2-7; v_gene: TRBV10-3; abundance: few; CDR3aa: CAIGDRTYEQYF
j_gene: TRBJ1-1; v_gene: TRBV29-1; abundance: NA; CDR3aa: CSVVGSGNTEAFF
j_gene: TRBJ2-5; v_gene: TRBV6-5; abundance: NA; CDR3aa: CASSERQDQGTQYF
j_gene: TRBJ2-4; v_gene: TRBV5-1; abundance: NA; CDR3aa: CASSRGLAESRAKNIQYF
j_gene: TRBJ2-7; v_gene: TRBV6-1; abundance: NA; CDR3aa: CASRPGQAYEQYF
j_gene: TRBJ2-3; v_gene: TRBV4-1; abundance: NA; CDR3aa: CASALVGEDTQYF
j_gene: TRBJ2-3; v_gene: TRBV4-2; abundance: NA; CDR3aa: CASSQETRTDTQYF
j_gene: TRBJ1-1; v_gene: TRBV18; abundance: NA; CDR3aa: CASSPDSSFSEAFF
j_gene: TRBJ2-3; v_gene: TRBV27; abundance: NA; CDR3aa: CASSLHPGLDRTDTQYF
j_gene: TRBJ2-5; v_gene: TRBV28; abundance: NA; CDR3aa: CASSQTGGQTRAGETQYF
j_gene: TRBJ2-7; v_gene: TRBV7-7; abundance: NA; CDR3aa: CASSLGTGTAYEQYF
j_gene: TRBJ1-2; v_gene: TRBV27; abundance: NA; CDR3aa: CASSLRGGPYGYTF
j_gene: TRBJ2-5; v_gene: TRBV5-1; abundance: NA; CDR3aa: CASSLNIAGVPETQYF
j_gene: TRBJ2-5; v_gene: TRBV28; abundance: NA; CDR3aa: CASSLGAPETQYF
j_gene: TRBJ2-2; v_gene: TRBV27; abundance: NA; CDR3aa: CASSLRRLAGGELFF
j_gene: TRBJ2-4; v_gene: TRBV5-1; abundance: few; CDR3aa: CASSLAQGNIQYF
j_gene: TRBJ2-3; v_gene: TRBV2; abundance: few; CDR3aa: CASRARERPYF
j_gene: TRBJ2-2; v_gene: TRBV7-3; abundance: NA; CDR3aa: CASSLVAANTGELFF
j_gene: TRBJ2-7; v_gene: TRBV2; abundance: few; CDR3aa: CASSEGQGPSYF
j_gene: TRBJ1-2; v_gene: TRBV4-3; abundance: NA; CDR3aa: CASSQEKGMGYGYTF
j_gene: TRBJ1-1; v_gene: TRBV7-9; abundance: NA; CDR3aa: CASMSWADTEAFF
j_gene: TRBJ1-6; v_gene: TRBV28; abundance: NA; CDR3aa: CASSLGSPLHF
j_gene: TRBJ2-7; v_gene: TRBV5-1; abundance: few; CDR3aa: CASSLGGTYEQYF
j_gene: TRBJ1-1; v_gene: TRBV28; abundance: few; CDR3aa: CASSLWSGGGPNTEAFF